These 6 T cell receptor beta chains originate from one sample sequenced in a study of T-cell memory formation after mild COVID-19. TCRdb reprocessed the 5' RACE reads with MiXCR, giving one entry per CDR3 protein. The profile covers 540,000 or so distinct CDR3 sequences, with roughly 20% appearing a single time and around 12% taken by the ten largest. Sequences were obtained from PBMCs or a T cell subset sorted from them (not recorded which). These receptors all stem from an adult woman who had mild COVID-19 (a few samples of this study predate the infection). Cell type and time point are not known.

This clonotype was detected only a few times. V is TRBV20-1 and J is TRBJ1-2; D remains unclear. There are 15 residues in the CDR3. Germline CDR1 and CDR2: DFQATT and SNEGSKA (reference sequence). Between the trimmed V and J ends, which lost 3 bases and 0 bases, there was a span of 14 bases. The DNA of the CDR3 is TGCAGTGCTAGCCGTGGCAGAGCAGCTAACTATGGCTACACCTTC. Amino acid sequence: CSASRGRAANYGYTF.

CDR3 sequence reads: CASKDGGGANVLTF. As DNA, the CDR3 is TGTGCCAGCAAGGACGGGGGTGGGGCCAACGTCCTGACTTTC. This chain connects TRBV7-2 to TRBJ2-6; D may be TRBD2 (6 bases). Germline CDR1 is SGHTA and CDR2 is FQGNSA. Trimming pared 7 bases from V and 3 bases from J, leaving 10 bases between. This CDR3 has 14 residues. Full variable domain (missing parts from reference TRBV7-2 and TRBJ2-6): GAGVSQSPSNKVTEKGKDVELRCDPISGHTALYWYRQSLGQGLEFLIYFQGNSAPDKSGLPSDRFSAERTGGSVSTLTIQRTQQEDSAVYLCASKDGGGANVLTFGAGSRLTVL.

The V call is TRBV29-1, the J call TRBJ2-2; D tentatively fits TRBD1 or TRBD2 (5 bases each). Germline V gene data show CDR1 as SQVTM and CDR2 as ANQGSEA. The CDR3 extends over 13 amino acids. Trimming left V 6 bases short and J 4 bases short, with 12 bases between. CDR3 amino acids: CSVEWGSTGELFF. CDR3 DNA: TGCAGCGTGGAATGGGGGTCCACCGGGGAGCTGTTTTTT.

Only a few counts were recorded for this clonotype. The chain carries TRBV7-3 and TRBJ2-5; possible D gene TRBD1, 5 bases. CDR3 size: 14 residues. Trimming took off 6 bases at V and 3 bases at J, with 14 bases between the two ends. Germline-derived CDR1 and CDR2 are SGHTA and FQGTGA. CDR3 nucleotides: TGTGCCAGCAGTGCCGGCGACAGAAAAGAGACCCAGTACTTC. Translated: CASSAGDRKETQYF. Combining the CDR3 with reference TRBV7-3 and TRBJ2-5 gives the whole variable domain GAGVSQTPSNKVTEKGKYVELRCDPISGHTALYWYRQSLGQGPEFLIYFQGTGAADDSGLPNDRFFAVRPEGSVSTLKIQRTERGDSAVYLCASSAGDRKETQYFGPGTRLLVL.

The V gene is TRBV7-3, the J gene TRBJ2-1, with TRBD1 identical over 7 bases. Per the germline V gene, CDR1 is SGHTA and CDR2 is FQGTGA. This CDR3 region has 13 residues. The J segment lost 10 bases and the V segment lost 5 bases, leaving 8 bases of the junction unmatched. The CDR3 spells CASSPRQGGEQFF. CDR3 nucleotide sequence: TGTGCCAGCAGCCCACGACAGGGCGGGGAGCAGTTCTTC.

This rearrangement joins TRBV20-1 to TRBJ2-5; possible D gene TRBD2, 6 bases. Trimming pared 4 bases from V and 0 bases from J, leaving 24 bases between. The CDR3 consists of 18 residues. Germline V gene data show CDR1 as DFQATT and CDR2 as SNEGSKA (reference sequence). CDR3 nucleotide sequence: TGCAGTGCTATGGGGTGGGACTCGAGGCGAGGGGACCAAGAGACCCAGTACTTC. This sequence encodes CSAMGWDSRRGDQETQYF.